The entry below describes one TCR beta chain. Its binding antigen is unknown. Base quality data are lacking; no much larger clone is found one base away. The entry originates in a study of cytomegalovirus exposure and HLA in healthy donors (dated by TCRdb to the late 2010s). About the investigation overall: An earlier analysis of about 560 of the donors reported approximately 300 Gb of sequence data and 117 million unique TCR beta sequences obtained from about 180 million T cells. An early release that covered fewer than 750 HLA-typed donors contained around 300 gigabases of sequencing data and roughly 84 million unique TCR sequences. Among the roughly 400 genotyped donors, 81% belonged to the genetic ancestry cluster associated with self-reported Caucasian donors. The aim of the study was to test whether cataloging public T cell receptors could identify signatures of past pathogen exposure. The study profiled the T cell repertoires of 500 to 800 subjects by immunosequencing and related them to cytomegalovirus serostatus. Along with the roughly 670-subject first cohort, a separate validation cohort of over a hundred different subjects was used. To predict cytomegalovirus infection status, the study brought together high-throughput TCR immunosequencing, statistical association of individual TCRs with disease status, and machine learning. In a later analysis, previously published TCR beta repertoires from 500 to 750 donors were re-analyzed and high-resolution HLA genotyping was added so that TCR occurrence patterns could be studied. The later analysis used no new phenotypic data to find candidate immune exposures, relying instead on TCR beta sequences and their occurrence across donors. To decide whether each TCR beta V gene segment behaved as functional or pseudogenic, an earlier analysis of fewer than 750 of the donors relied on high-throughput TCR beta sequencing. Alongside the repertoire data, information on donor age, sex, ethnicity and CMV serostatus was compiled. Genome-wide SNP genotypes for about 60% of the roughly 700 donors were used in a later genetic analysis, which treated that subset as a discovery cohort. Every discovery cohort repertoire had been produced on one sequencing platform. Class I and class II HLA loci were covered by the typing at four-digit resolution. The number of typed donors differed by locus: about 620-630 for A, B, C, DRB1 and DQB1; roughly 510 for DQA1; over 600 for DPA1; and 400 to 480 for DPB1. Because of strong linkage in the cohort, roughly 5 DR-DQ haplotypes were treated as single units for association and clustering. Across approximately 400 genotyped donors of the cohort, an average of about 240,000 unique TCR beta nucleotide sequences per donor were sequenced, and roughly 20% of those sequences were non-productive.

Reading from cysteine to phenylalanine, the CDR3 counts 15 amino acids. The retained sequence is limited to the CDR3, 45 bases, with the frame set at the first base. The V end loses 0 bases and the J end loses 0 bases, and a stretch of 10 bases separates them. In the germline V gene, CDR1 corresponds to SGHRS and CDR2 to YFSETQ. Here is what the overall study found, with its caveats: A group of highly shared sequence variants was considered likely to be a technical artifact of the sequencing pipeline. According to the authors, the approach could potentially be generalized to other disease states and immunological phenotypes. In a later analysis, the rate of TCR association differed among HLA loci, with DRB1 alleles having the most associated TCRs and HLA-C alleles having the fewest. A further reported finding was that TCR beta sequences accurately predicted the HLA-A and HLA-B alleles for most subjects in the first cohort. Broadly in line with IMGT annotations, most TCR beta V segments showed up in productive rearrangements about 87% or about 30% of the time in an earlier analysis of a few hundred of the donors. A later analysis reported that several top co-occurrence clusters appeared linked to parvovirus B19, influenza, CMV and Epstein-Barr virus. When HLA alleles, especially DR and DQ, strongly co-occurred, attributing TCR associations to individual alleles was difficult. Because counts were too low, some 17 rarely observed V segments, including chromosome 9 orphons, were left out of the earlier analysis of several hundred of the donors. Correlated functional status among segregating V segments might reflect linkage disequilibrium, but an unknown experimental factor could not be ruled out. According to a later genetic analysis, donors in an Asian-associated ancestry cluster had fewer N-insertions in productive TCRs than the approximately 710-donor mean. The study listed 164 TCR beta chains as associated with cytomegalovirus. The presence/absence analyses assumed that sequencing depth was roughly uniform across donors, and that assumption may not be true. A few of the identified cytomegalovirus-associated TCR beta chains were confirmed in vitro to be specific for cytomegalovirus antigens. Cytomegalovirus status was reported to be diagnosed by the classifier with high specificity and sensitivity in both the original and validation cohorts. While some public TCRs were present in many individuals, most TCR sequences turned up only very rarely across donors. An association between a missense DCLRE1C variant and V-gene and J-gene trimming of TCR beta chains was found in a later genetic analysis and replicated in an independent cohort. Because some donors lacked HLA typing at each locus, the association tests relied only on the typed subset. The only immune exposure information available for the cohort was CMV serostatus. The 87-base-pair reads could not distinguish some IMGT-functional V segments, including TRBV6-2 and TRBV6-3, so those segments were excluded. In a later analysis, more than 15,000 TCR beta sequences were associated with specific HLA alleles at a false discovery rate of 0.05. Most CMV-associated TCR beta chains appeared to be HLA-restricted in a later analysis, and the HLA associations seemed to be driven largely by CMV exposure. This cohort had only TCR beta chains sequenced, and the lack of alpha or paired-chain data limited which features could be detected. In a later analysis, HLA-associated TCR beta chains were found to be more clonally expanded and to have lower generation probabilities than equally common non-associated chains.

In total, approximately 690 healthy bone marrow donors made up the cohort. At the time of sampling, all cohort members were nominally healthy, though unrecorded immune exposures were likely present. The donor tested CMV seropositive, placing the donor among the 310 or so seropositive members of the cohort. A peripheral blood sample was provided by each donor, and peripheral blood mononuclear cells were used for TCR beta sequencing. The Qiagen DNeasy Blood Extraction Kit was used to extract genomic DNA from the blood cell samples. Libraries were built with the immunoSEQ multiplex PCR assay. The multiplex PCR relied on a mix of 60 forward primers for TCR Vbeta segments and 13 reverse primers for TCR Jbeta segments. A multiplex PCR assay on genomic DNA amplified the CDR3 region of rearranged TCR beta genes. Amplified TCR beta libraries were sequenced as 87-base-pair reads on the Illumina HiSeq System. Regarding the original processing steps: Across the 640 or so repertoires, a later analysis counted some 80 million unique TCR beta chains, around 11 million of which were shared by at least two donors. A nearest-neighbor algorithm error-corrected the raw reads and collapsed the reads into unique sequences, merging closely related sequences to remove PCR and sequencing errors. CDR3 sequences were aligned to IMGT reference sequences to assign V, D and J gene segments. For a sequence to be retained, a match of at least six nucleotides was required to both a V gene segment and a J gene segment. Rearrangements were classified as productive when the CDR3 lacked stop codons and remained in frame with V and J, and all other rearrangements were classified as non-productive. CDR3 was defined by IMGT convention, running from the second conserved V-encoded cysteine to the conserved J-encoded phenylalanine. The earlier analysis of roughly 590 of the donors excluded sequences that lacked an unambiguous match to a single V gene segment. In an earlier analysis of 500 to 750 of the donors, V segments were called functional above 56.7% productive rearrangements and were called segregating when the between-donor standard deviation exceeded 5%. To diagnose cytomegalovirus status from the catalog of TCR beta chain sequences, a statistical classification framework was built. A later analysis assigned V and J genes by comparing TCR nucleotide sequences with IMGT/GENE-DB human TR gene sequences. A later analysis assigned CDR3 sequences and most-parsimonious VDJ recombination scenarios with the TCRdist pipeline. In a later analysis, each TCR beta chain was defined by its CDR3 amino acid sequence together with its V-gene family, and reads lacking a unique V-gene family were excluded. As a way to deal with suspected cross-contamination and a sequencing artifact, a later analysis dropped hundreds of nucleotide sequences that were highly shared and had low generation probability. A later analysis calculated a clonal expansion index for each public chain from normalized within-repertoire ranks of inferred template counts. Generation probabilities in a later analysis came from a VDJ recombination model fitted to out-of-frame rearrangements, and those results were checked against IGoR. A later analysis scored TCR-TCR, TCR-HLA and TCR-CMV co-occurrence with hypergeometric tests, applying a repertoire-size bias correction to TCR pairs. To estimate false discovery rates, a later analysis permuted the HLA or CMV assignments 20 times. In a later analysis, co-occurring TCRs were grouped with DBSCAN, and TCRdist sequence similarity was added when clustering was performed within HLA-allele-positive subsets. Co-occurrence clustering excluded repertoires with fewer than 30,000 or more than 120,000 public chains, plus five with anomalous nucleotide sharing. TCRdb took over this immuneACCESS table, retaining in-frame rearrangements with V and J assigned. Such tables are incomplete; in checked studies, under half of the missing clones stem from an unresolved V gene, and the remainder is unexplained. For V, J and clone size, that table is used; D and trimming come from the DNA. A total of around 140,000 clones appear in this sample, approximately 80% of them only once. The ten biggest clones cover about 2.4% of the sample.

Material: PBMCs. The chain uses TRBV5-1 and TRBJ2-7; TRBD2 might be the D gene, on 5 matching bases. This TCR came from a woman aged 18-35 years in good health and CMV-seropositive. The CDR3: CASSLGPGSSYEQYF. In nucleotide form, the sequence is TGCGCCAGCAGCTTGGGTCCGGGGAGCTCCTACGAGCAGTACTTC.